The 20 T cell receptor beta chains presented below share a single source sample, sequenced in a study of T cells in Graves' hyperthyroidism and ophthalmopathy. TCR beta CDR3 regions were amplified from RNA. An initial round of RT-PCR targeting the TCR CDR3 relied on the HTBI primer set. TCRdb processed the multiplex PCR reads anew with MiXCR; each CDR3 protein has one entry. The data contain about 620,000 distinct CDR3 sequences, around 15% of them singletons. Sequenced sample: blood. The receptor set was obtained from a woman in her twenties or thirties with Graves' hyperthyroidism.

In its sample, this clonotype was seen many times. The V gene is TRBV5-1, the J gene TRBJ2-3; the match to TRBD2 covers 9 bases. After removal of 7 bases from V and 6 bases from J, the junction contained 9 bases not matched to a gene. This CDR3 is built from 14 residues. The germline V gene encodes CDR1 SGHRS and CDR2 YFSETQ. The CDR3 DNA follows: TGCGCCAGCCGACTAGCGGAGACTAGGGATACGCAGTATTTT. Translation: CASRLAETRDTQYF.

The chain links TRBV5-6 to TRBJ1-1; D is ambiguous. Between the trimmed V and J ends, which lost 2 bases and 5 bases, there was a span of 13 bases. Germline V gene data show CDR1 as SGHDT and CDR2 as YYEEEE. This CDR3 has 14 amino acids. The CDR3 is CASSFGVDGTEAFF. CDR3 DNA sequence: TGTGCCAGCAGCTTCGGGGTGGATGGGACTGAAGCTTTCTTT.

The sample holds many counts of this clonotype. V gene TRBV19 combines with J gene TRBJ2-6, with unresolved D. Trimming cost V 6 bases and J 4 bases, with 13 bases left between them. Per germline, CDR1 LNHDA and CDR2 SQIVND (reference sequence). The CDR3 totals 15 residues. The CDR3 DNA is TGTGCCAGTAGCCGCTCTCCCTCCGGGGCCAACGTCCTGACTTTC. Protein: CASSRSPSGANVLTF. The full variable domain, with the rest looked up from reference TRBV19 and TRBJ2-6, is DGGITQSPKYLFRKEGQNVTLSCEQNLNHDAMYWYRQDPGQGLRLIYYSQIVNDFQKGDIAEGYSVSREKKESFPLTVTSAQKNPTAFYLCASSRSPSGANVLTFGAGSRLTVL.

This sequence joins TRBV30 and TRBJ2-6, with TRBD2 as a possible D gene (6 bases). V lost 5 bases and J lost 3, with 11 bases in between. CDR3 size: 14 residues. CDR1 GTSNPN and CDR2 SVGIG come from the germline V gene (reference sequence). CDR3 residues: CAWLVGGGANVLTF. In DNA form, the CDR3 reads TGTGCCTGGTTGGTGGGAGGTGGGGCCAACGTCCTGACTTTC.

Turning to this clonotype: A read error is possible here, since a much larger clone lies one base away. This rearrangement joins TRBV6-5 to TRBJ2-3; 11 bases are a match to TRBD2. The CDR3 length is 13 residues. Germline loops: CDR1 MNHEY, CDR2 SVGAGI. Unmatched junction bases numbered 7, after V lost 8 bases and J lost 9 bases. CDR3 nucleotides: TGTGCCAGCGGTTCCGTAGCGGGAGGGACGCAGTATTTT. As protein: CASGSVAGGTQYF.

This clonotype was counted many times. This chain joins TRBV24-1 and TRBJ2-1; TRBD2 might be the D (6 bases). Trimming shortened V by 3 bases and J by 7 bases, and 24 bases separated the two germline ends. The CDR3 is made up of 18 amino acids. The V gene's germline CDR1 is KGHDR and CDR2 SFDVKD. This CDR3 reads CATSDLQGGQGRTNEQFF. CDR3 DNA: TGTGCCACCAGTGATCTCCAGGGAGGCCAGGGTCGGACGAATGAGCAGTTCTTC.

This clonotype was counted a few times. The rearrangement joins TRBV12-3 or TRBV12-4 to TRBJ2-3; TRBD2 aligns across 8 bases. The CDR3 has 14 residues. The V and J ends lost 5 bases and 2 bases, in that order; junction bases with no gene match: 3. The CDR3 nucleotides read TGTGCCAGCAGTGCTAGCGGGTACACAGATACGCAGTATTTT. This codes for CASSASGYTDTQYF.

This clonotype was recorded many times. The V gene is TRBV20-1, the J gene TRBJ1-2, with D tentatively TRBD1 (5 bases). The germline V and J ends were trimmed by 4 bases and 8 bases, with 17 bases remaining between them. Germline CDR1 is DFQATT and CDR2 is SNEGSKA (reference sequence). The CDR3 totals 13 residues. CDR3 nucleotide sequence: TGCAGTGCTATGGGACGGCACCGGCGGGGCTACACCTTC. It is translated as CSAMGRHRRGYTF.

CDR3 protein: CASSLEGRADEKLFF. Written as DNA, the CDR3 is TGTGCCAGCAGCTTGGAAGGCAGGGCGGACGAAAAACTGTTTTTT. The chain combines TRBV5-8 with TRBJ1-4, with a weak D call TRBD1 (5 bases). CDR1 and CDR2 (germline): SGHTS, YDEGEE. V gave up 0 bases and J gave up 8 bases, with 14 bases separating them. The CDR3 runs 15 residues. Variable domain in full (rest from reference TRBV5-8 and TRBJ1-4): EAGVTQSPTHLIKTRGQQATLRCSPISGHTSVYWYQQALGLGLQFLLWYDEGEERNRGNFPPRFSGRQFPNYSSELNVNALELEDSALYLCASSLEGRADEKLFFGSGTQLSVL.

This clonotype was seen more than once but under ten times. The J gene is TRBJ2-7, the V gene TRBV20-1; the D is unclear. The CDR3 extends over 15 amino acids. V was cut by 0 bases and J by 2 bases, with 14 bases left in between. Germline V lookup: CDR1 DFQATT, CDR2 SNEGSKA (reference sequence). The CDR3 region has the DNA TGCAGTGCTAGAGACACCCGGACCTCCACCTACGAGCAGTACTTC. Its translation is CSARDTRTSTYEQYF.

V gene TRBV20-1 combines with J gene TRBJ1-5, with no clear D. Germline V gene sequence: CDR1 DFQATT, CDR2 SNEGSKA (reference sequence). This CDR3 is 13 amino acids long. Trimming took off 7 bases at V and 2 bases at J, with 12 bases between the two ends. The CDR3 nucleotides read TGCAGTGGAAGTAGGGTTGGCAATCAGCCCCAGCATTTT. Amino acid sequence: CSGSRVGNQPQHF.

This clonotype was counted many times. This rearrangement joins TRBV20-1 to TRBJ1-2; D possibly corresponds to TRBD1 (5 bases). V lost 0 bases, J lost 8 bases, and 13 bases lay in between. CDR1 and CDR2 (germline): DFQATT, SNEGSKA (reference sequence). The CDR3 runs 13 residues. CDR3 protein: CSARDGGVSGYTF. The CDR3 coding sequence is TGCAGTGCTAGAGATGGGGGAGTCTCGGGCTACACCTTC.

V usage is TRBV6-1 and J usage is TRBJ1-3, with 8 bases matching TRBD1. Germline V CDR1 and CDR2: MNHNS, SASEGT. The CDR3 length is 16 residues. The junction had 11 bases not matched to a gene; V was cut back by 5 bases and J by 5 bases. The CDR3 here is CASSRARTGYRNTIYF. CDR3 sequence (DNA): TGTGCCAGCAGTCGCGCACGGACAGGGTATCGAAACACCATATATTTT.

The chain is built from TRBV5-1 and TRBJ1-1; D remains ambiguous. V was shortened by 1 base and J by 1 base, with 11 bases between the two germline ends. The CDR3 has 15 residues. The germline CDR1 and CDR2 sequences are SGHRS and YFSETQ. CDR3 sequence (DNA): TGCGCCAGCAGCTTGATTTCCGGGCCGAACACTGAAGCTTTCTTT. Translation gives CASSLISGPNTEAFF.

The chain recombines TRBV7-2 with TRBJ2-2; 9 positions agree with TRBD2. CDR3 length: 16 residues. Germline values: CDR1 SGHTA, CDR2 FQGNSA. The ends lost 1 base at V and 3 bases at J; junction bases unmatched: 3. CDR3 region: CASSLVAGGYTGELFF. In DNA, the CDR3 is TGTGCCAGCAGCTTAGTTGCGGGAGGGTACACCGGGGAGCTGTTTTTT.

The sample holds many counts of this clonotype. The chain combines TRBV27 with TRBJ1-4, with 8 bases fitting TRBD1. V gave up 5 bases and J gave up 8 bases; unmatched junction bases: 10. The CDR3 has 15 amino acids. Germline V lookup: CDR1 MNHEY, CDR2 SMNVEV (reference sequence). In DNA, the CDR3 is TGTGCCAGCAGTAACCGAGGGACAGGAGGGGAAAAACTGTTTTTT. Its translation: CASSNRGTGGEKLFF.

This clonotype has at least ten counts. This chain joins TRBV6-1 and TRBJ2-5, with TRBD1 as a possible D gene (6 bases). This CDR3 comprises 12 residues. V lost 9 bases and J lost 3, with 11 bases in between. Germline V gene sequence: CDR1 MNHNS, CDR2 SASEGT. The CDR3 region is CASGQPKETQYF. DNA for the CDR3: TGTGCCAGTGGACAGCCAAAAGAGACCCAGTACTTC.

This clonotype was counted many times. This chain links TRBV5-6 with TRBJ2-1; TRBD1 matches 8 bases. This CDR3 is built from 17 residues. Germline V gene lookup returns CDR1 SGHDT and CDR2 YYEEEE. V gave up 4 bases and J gave up 6 bases; unmatched junction bases: 15. The CDR3 sequence: CASSPQGAASHLNEQFF. Written as DNA, the CDR3 is TGTGCCAGCAGCCCTCAGGGGGCGGCTAGCCACCTCAATGAGCAGTTCTTC.

This clonotype showed up many times. The chain has TRBV20-1 and TRBJ1-1, with D tentatively TRBD1 (6 bases). V was shortened by 0 bases and J by 3 bases, with 8 bases between the two germline ends. This CDR3 is 13 amino acids long. CDR1 is DFQATT and CDR2 is SNEGSKA in the germline V gene (reference sequence). The CDR3 DNA sequence: TGCAGTGCTAGAGAGGGGGGGCACACTGAAGCTTTCTTT. Its translation: CSAREGGHTEAFF.

Ten or more counts support this clonotype. CDR3 coding DNA: TGTGCCAGCAGTCGCGGGACTAGCGGAGCCGGGGAGCAGTACTTC. This encodes CASSRGTSGAGEQYF. The V and J genes are TRBV12-3 or TRBV12-4 and TRBJ2-7; 11 positions match TRBD2. This CDR3 comprises 15 residues. The ends lost 5 bases at V and 7 bases at J; junction bases unmatched: 10.